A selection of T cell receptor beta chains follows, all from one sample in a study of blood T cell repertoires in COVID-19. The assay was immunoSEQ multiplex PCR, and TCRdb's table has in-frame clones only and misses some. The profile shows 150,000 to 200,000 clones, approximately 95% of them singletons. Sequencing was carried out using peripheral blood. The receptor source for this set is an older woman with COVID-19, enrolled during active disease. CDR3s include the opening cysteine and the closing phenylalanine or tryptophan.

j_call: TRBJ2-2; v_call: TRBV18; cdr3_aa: CASSPAAAQNTGELFF
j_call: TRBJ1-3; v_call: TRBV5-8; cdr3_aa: CASSLRSGNTIYF
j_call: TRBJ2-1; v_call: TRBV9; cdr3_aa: CASSPYGSYNEQFF
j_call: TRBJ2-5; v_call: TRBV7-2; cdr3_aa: CASSVARDQETQYF
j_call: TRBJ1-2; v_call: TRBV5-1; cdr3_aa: CASSLEYSSNYGYTF
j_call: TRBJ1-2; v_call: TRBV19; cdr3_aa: CASSIRGTLRYGYTF
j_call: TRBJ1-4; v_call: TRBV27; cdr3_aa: CASEEKDRANEKLFF
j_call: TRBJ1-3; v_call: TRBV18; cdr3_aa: CASSKGQISGNTIYF
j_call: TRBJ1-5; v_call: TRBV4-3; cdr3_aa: CASSQDYGGGQPQHF
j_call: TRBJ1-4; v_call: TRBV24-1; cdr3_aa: CATTGTGINEKLFF
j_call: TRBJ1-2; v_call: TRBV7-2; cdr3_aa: CASSSQGANGVYGYTF
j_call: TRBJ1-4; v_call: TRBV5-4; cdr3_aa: CASSPDRSNEKLFF
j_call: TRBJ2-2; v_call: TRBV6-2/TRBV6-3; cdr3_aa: CASSSLAGPANTGELFF
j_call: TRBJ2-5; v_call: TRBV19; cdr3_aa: CASSTGTEYWETQYF
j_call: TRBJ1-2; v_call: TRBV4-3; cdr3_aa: CASSQDLEGAVSGYTF
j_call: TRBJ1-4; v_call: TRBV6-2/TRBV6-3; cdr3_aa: CASSYPSGQEGEKLFF
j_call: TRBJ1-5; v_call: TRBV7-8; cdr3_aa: CASSLKRPKMSNQPQHF
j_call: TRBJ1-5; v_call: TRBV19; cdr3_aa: CASSPQGENQPQHF
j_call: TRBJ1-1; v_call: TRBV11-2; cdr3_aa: CASSLDGYRNRRMNTEAFF
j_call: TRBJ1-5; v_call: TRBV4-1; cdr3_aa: CASSQLTRDQPQHF
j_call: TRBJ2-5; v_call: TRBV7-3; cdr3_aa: CASSSNGGETQYF
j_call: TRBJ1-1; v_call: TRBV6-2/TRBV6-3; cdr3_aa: CASSYSQGGGTEAFF
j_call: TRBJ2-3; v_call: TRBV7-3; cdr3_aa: CASGSRGLGDTQYF
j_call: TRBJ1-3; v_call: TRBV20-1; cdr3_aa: CSASGQGEGNTIYF
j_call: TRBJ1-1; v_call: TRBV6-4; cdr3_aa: CASRAETGATEAFF
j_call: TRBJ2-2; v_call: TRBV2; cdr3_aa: CASSEDGVDTGELFF
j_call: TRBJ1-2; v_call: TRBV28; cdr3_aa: CASSNTLEGYTF
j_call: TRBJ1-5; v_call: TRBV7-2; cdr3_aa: CASSLGGQAHQPQHF
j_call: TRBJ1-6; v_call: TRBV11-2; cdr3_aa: CASSLTGSANSPLHF
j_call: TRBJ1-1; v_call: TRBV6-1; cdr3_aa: CASSDRGIGTEAFF
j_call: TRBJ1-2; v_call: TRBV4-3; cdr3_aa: CASSQEPSDRGGGYTF
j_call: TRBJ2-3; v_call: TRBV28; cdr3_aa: CASSLIGGSTDTQYF
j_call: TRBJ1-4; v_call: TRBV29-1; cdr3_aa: CSVGGRNEKLFF
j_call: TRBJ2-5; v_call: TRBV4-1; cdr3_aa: CASSQVAGGETETQYF
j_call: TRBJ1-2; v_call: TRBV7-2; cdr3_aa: CASSLDRGPGRGYTF
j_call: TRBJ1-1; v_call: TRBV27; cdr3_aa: CASSWQGGSGGLAFF
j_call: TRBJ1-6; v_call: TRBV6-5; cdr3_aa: CASASSGTVNSPLHF
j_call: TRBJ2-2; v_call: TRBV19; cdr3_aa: CATKAAGGLEVGELFF
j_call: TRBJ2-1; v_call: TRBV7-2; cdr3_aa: CASSLLPYRTGARNEQFF
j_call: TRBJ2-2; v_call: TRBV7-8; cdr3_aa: CASSFPGESITGELFF
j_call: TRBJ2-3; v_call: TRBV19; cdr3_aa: CASSIGTVGTDTQYF
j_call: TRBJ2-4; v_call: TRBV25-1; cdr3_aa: CASSGLRTGNKNIQYF
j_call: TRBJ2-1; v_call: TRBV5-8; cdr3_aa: CASRGRGGLNNEQFF
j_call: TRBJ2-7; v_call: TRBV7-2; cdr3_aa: CASSFGTGDYEQYF
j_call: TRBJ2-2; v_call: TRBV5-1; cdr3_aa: CASSPRTGDTGELFF
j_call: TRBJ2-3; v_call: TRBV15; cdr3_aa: CATRDRADTQYF
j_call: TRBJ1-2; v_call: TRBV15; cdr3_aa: CATSRSRGLNYGYTF
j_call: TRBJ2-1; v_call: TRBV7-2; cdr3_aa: CASSLVAGGGNEQFF
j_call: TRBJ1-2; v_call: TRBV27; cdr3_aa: CASRRRQGANYGYTF
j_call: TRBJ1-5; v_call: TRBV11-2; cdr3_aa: CASSLGAGQPQHF
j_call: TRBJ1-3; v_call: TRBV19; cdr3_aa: CASTYTRQAGNTIYF
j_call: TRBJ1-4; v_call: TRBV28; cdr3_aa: CASSLPTGYDRKNEKLFF